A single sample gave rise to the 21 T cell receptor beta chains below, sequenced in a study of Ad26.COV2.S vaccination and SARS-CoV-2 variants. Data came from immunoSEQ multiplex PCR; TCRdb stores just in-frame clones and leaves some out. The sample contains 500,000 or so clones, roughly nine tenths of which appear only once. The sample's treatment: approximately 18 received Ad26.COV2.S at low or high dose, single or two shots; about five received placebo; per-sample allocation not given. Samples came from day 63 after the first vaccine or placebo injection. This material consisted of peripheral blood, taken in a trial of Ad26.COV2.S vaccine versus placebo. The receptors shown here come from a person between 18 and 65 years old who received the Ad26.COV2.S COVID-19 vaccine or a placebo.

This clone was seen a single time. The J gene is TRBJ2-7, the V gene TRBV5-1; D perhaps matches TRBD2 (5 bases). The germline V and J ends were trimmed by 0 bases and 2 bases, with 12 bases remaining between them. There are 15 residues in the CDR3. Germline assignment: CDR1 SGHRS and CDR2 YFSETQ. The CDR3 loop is CASSLGADGTYEQYF. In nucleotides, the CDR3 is TGCGCCAGCAGCTTGGGTGCAGACGGGACCTACGAGCAGTACTTC.

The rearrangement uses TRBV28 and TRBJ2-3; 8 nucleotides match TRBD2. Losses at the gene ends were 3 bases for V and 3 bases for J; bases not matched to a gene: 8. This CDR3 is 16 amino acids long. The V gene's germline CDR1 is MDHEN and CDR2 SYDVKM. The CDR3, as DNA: TGTGCCAGCAGTTTTGCTCGGGGGGGCGGAACAGATACGCAGTATTTT. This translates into CASSFARGGGTDTQYF.

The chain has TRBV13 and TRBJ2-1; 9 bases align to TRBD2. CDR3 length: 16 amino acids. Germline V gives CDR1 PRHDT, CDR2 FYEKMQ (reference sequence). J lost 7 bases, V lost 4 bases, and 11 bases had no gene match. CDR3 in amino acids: CASSSLGTSPKNEQFF. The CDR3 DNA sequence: TGTGCCAGCAGCTCCTTGGGGACTAGCCCCAAAAATGAGCAGTTCTTC.

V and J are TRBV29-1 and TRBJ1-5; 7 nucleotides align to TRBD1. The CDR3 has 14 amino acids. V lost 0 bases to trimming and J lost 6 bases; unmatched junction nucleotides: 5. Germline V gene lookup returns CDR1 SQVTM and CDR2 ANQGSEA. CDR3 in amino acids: CSVEDSGGGQPQHF. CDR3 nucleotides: TGCAGCGTTGAAGATTCAGGGGGGGGTCAGCCCCAGCATTTT.

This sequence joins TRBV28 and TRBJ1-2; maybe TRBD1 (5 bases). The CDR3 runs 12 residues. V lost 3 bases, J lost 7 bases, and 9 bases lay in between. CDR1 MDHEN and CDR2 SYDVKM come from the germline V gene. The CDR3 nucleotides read TGTGCCAGCAGTTTCTGGGACCGTGGCTACACCTTC. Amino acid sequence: CASSFWDRGYTF.

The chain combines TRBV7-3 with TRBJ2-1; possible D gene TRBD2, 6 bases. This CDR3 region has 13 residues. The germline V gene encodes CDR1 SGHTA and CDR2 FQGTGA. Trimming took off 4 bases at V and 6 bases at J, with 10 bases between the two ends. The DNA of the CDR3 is TGTGCCAGCAGCTCTCTGCGGGGCAATGAGCAGTTCTTC. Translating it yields CASSSLRGNEQFF.

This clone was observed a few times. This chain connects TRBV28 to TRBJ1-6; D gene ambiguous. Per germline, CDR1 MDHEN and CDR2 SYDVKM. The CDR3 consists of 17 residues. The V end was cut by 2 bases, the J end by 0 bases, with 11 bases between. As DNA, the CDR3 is TGTGCCAGCAGTTTAGCGTACTCGAGCTCCTATAATTCACCCCTCCACTTT. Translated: CASSLAYSSSYNSPLHF.

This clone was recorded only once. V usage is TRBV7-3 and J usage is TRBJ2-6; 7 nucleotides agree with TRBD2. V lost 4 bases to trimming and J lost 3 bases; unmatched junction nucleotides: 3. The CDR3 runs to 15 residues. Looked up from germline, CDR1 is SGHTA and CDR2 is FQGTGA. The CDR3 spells CASSSAGDGANVLTF. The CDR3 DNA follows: TGTGCCAGCAGCTCGGCGGGGGATGGGGCCAACGTCCTGACTTTC.

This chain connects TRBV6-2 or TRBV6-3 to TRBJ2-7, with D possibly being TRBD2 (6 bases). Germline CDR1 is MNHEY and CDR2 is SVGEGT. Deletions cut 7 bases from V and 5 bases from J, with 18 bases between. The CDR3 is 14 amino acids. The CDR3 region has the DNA TGTGCCAGCACCCCGCGGCTCCGGACTAACGAGCAGTACTTC. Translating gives CASTPRLRTNEQYF.

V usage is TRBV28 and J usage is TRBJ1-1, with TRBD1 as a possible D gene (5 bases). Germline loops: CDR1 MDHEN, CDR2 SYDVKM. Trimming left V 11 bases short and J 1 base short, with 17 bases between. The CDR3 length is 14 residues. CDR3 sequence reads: CAALGQNKNTEAFF. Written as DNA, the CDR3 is TGTGCCGCACTGGGGCAAAATAAGAACACTGAAGCTTTCTTT.

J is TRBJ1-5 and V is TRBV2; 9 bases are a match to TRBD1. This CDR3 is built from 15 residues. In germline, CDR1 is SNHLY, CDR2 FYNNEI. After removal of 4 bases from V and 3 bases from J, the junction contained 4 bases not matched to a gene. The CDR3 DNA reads TGTGCCAGCAGTGTGCGGACAGGGGTCAATCAGCCCCAGCATTTT. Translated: CASSVRTGVNQPQHF.

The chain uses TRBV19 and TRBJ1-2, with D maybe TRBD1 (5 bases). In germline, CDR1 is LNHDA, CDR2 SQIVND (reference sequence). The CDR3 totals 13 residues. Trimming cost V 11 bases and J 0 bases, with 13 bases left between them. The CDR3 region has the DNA TGTGCCTCCTCGGGGCAGACTAACTATGGCTACACCTTC. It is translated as CASSGQTNYGYTF.

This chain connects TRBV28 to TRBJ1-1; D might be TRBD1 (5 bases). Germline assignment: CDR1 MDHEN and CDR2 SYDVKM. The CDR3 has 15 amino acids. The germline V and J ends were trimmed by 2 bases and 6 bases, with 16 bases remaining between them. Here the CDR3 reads CASSLPRTGGAEAFF. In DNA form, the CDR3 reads TGTGCCAGCAGTTTACCAAGGACCGGAGGGGCTGAAGCTTTCTTT. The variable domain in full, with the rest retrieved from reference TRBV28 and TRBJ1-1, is DVKVTQSSRYLVKRTGEKVFLECVQDMDHENMFWYRQDPGLGLRLIYFSYDVKMKEKGDIPEGYSVSREKKERFSLILESASTNQTSMYLCASSLPRTGGAEAFFGQGTRLTVV.

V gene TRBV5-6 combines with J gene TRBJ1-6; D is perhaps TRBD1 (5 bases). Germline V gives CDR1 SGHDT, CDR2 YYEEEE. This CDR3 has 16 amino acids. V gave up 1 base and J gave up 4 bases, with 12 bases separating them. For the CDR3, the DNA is TGTGCCAGCAGCTTGATTGGGGGTCCATATAATTCACCCCTCCACTTT. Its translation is CASSLIGGPYNSPLHF.

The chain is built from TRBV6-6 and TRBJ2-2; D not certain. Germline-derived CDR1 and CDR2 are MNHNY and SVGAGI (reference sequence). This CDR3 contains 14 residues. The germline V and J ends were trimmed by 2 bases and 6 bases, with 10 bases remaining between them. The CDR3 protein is CASSYTMPPGELFF. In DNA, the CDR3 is TGTGCCAGCAGTTACACAATGCCACCCGGGGAGCTGTTTTTT.

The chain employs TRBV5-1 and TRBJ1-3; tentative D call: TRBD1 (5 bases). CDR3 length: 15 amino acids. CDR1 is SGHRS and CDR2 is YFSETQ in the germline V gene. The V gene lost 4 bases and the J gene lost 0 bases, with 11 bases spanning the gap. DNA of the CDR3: TGCGCCAGCAGCGGGACGGGCAGCTCTGGAAACACCATATATTTT. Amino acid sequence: CASSGTGSSGNTIYF.

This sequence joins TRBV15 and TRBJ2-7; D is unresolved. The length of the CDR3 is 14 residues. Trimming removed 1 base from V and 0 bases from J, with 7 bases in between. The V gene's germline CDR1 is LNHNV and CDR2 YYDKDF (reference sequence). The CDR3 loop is CATSRGKFSYEQYV. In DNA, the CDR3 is TGTGCCACCAGCAGAGGAAAGTTCTCCTACGAGCAGTACGTC.

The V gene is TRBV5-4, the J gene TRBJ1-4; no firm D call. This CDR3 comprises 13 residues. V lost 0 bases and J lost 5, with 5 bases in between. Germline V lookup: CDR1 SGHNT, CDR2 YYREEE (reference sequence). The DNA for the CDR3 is TGTGCCAGCAGCTTGGCCGGGAATGAAAAACTGTTTTTT. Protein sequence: CASSLAGNEKLFF.

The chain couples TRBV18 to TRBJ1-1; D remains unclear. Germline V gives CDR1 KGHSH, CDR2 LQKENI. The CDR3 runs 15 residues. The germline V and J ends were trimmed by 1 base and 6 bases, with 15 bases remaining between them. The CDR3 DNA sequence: TGTGCCAGCTCACCACAGGTTACGGGATCTGCTGAAGCTTTCTTT. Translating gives CASSPQVTGSAEAFF.

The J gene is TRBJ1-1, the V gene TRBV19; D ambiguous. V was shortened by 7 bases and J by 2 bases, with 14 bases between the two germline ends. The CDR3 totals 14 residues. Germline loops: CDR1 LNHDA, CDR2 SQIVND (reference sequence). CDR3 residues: CASIPHTPNTEAFF. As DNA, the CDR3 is TGTGCCAGTATCCCACACACCCCAAACACTGAAGCTTTCTTT.

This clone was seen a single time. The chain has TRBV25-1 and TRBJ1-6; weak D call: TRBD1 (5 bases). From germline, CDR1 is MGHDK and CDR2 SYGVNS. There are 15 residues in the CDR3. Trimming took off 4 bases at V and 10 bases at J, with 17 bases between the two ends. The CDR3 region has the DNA TGTGCCAGCAGTGCACCACTTGAGGGGAGGTCACCCCTCCACTTT. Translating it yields CASSAPLEGRSPLHF.